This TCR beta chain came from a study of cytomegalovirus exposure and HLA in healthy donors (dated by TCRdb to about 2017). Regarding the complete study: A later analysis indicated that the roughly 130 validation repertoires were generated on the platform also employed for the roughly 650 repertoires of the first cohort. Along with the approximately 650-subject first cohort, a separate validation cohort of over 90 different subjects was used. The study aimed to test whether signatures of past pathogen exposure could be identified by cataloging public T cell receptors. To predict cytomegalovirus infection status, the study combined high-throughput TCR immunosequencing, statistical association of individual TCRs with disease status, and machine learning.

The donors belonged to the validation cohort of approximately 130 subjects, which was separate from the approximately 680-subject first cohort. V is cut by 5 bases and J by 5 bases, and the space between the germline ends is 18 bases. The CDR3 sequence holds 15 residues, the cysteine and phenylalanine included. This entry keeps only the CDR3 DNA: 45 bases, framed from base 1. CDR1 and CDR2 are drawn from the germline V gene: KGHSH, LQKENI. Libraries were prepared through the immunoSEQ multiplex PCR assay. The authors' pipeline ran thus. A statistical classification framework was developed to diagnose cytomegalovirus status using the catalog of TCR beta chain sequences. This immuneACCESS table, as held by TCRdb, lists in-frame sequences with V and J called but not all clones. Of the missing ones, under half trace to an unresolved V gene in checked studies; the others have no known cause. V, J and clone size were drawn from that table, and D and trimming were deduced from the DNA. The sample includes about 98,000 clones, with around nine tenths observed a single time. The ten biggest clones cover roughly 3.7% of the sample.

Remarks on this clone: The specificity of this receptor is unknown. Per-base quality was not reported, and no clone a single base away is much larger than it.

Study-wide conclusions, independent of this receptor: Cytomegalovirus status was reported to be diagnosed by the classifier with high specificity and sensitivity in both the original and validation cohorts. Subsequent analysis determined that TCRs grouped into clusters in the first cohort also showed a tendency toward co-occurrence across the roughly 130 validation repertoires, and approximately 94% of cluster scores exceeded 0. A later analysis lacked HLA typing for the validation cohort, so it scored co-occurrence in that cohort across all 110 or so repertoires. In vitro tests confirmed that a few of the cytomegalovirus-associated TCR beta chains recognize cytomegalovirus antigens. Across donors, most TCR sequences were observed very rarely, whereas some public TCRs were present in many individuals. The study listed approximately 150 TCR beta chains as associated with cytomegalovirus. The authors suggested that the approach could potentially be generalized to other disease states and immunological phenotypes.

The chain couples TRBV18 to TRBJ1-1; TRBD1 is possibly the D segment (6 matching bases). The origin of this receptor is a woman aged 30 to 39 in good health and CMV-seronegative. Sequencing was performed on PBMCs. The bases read TGTGCCAGCTCAACCCTACAGGGCGGTTGGACTGAAGCTTTCTTT. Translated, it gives CASSTLQGGWTEAFF.